This TCR beta chain was captured in a study of Graves' ophthalmopathy and Graves' hyperthyroidism. Serum thyroxine and TRAb, along with clinical symptoms, thyroid ultrasound and orbital computed tomography, were what diagnosis relied on. Amplification of TCR beta CDR3 regions used RNA transcripts. An initial RT-PCR round employing HTBI primers preceded a second-round multiplex PCR. TCRdb reprocessed the multiplex PCR reads via MiXCR and lists one record per CDR3 protein. This table has about 400,000 distinct CDR3 sequences, around 16% appearing once. The clonotype originates from a woman between 18 and 29 years old with Graves' ophthalmopathy. Material for sequencing was peripheral blood.

CDR3 in amino acids: CASRKLGGRGNTEAFF. The CDR3, as DNA: TGTGCCAGCAGAAAACTCGGGGGAAGGGGGAACACTGAAGCTTTCTTT. This chain connects TRBV28 to TRBJ1-1, with D perhaps TRBD1 (5 bases). V gave up 6 bases and J gave up 1 base, with 18 bases separating them. The CDR3 is 16 residues long. Per the germline V gene, CDR1 is MDHEN and CDR2 is SYDVKM.